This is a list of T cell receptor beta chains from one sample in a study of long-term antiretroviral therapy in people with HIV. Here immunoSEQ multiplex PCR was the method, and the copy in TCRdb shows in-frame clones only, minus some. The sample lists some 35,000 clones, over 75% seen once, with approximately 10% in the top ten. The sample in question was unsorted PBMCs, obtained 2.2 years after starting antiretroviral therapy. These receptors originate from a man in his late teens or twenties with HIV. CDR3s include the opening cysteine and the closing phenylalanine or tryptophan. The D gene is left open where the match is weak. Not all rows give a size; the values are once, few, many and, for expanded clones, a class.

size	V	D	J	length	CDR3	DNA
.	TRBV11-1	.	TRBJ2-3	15	CASSPQGGSTDTQYF	TGTGCCAGCAGCCCACAGGGAGGAAGTACAGATACGCAGTATTTT
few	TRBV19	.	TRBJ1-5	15	CASSPPRNSNQPQHF	TGTGCCAGTAGTCCACCAAGGAATAGCAATCAGCCCCAGCATTTT
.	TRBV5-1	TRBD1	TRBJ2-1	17	CASSAGTGPSSYNEQFF	TGCGCCAGCAGCGCCGGGACAGGGCCTAGCTCCTACAATGAGCAGTTCTTC
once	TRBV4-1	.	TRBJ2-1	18	CASSDFSSGGPSYNEQFF	TGCGCCAGCAGCGACTTTTCTTCCGGGGGCCCGTCCTACAATGAGCAGTTCTTC
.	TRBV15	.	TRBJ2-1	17	CATSRVGGPPRDNEQFF	TGTGCCACCAGCAGAGTTGGGGGACCCCCGAGGGACAATGAGCAGTTCTTC
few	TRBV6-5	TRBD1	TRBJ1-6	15	CASSYSTGGRSPLHF	TGTGCCAGCAGTTACTCAACAGGGGGGCGATCACCCCTCCACTTT
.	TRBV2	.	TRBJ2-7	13	CASSDRSSYEQYF	TGTGCCAGCAGTGATCGTAGCTCCTACGAGCAGTACTTC
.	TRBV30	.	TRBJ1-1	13	CAWSRDENTEAFF	TGTGCCTGGAGCCGGGACGAAAACACTGAAGCTTTCTTT
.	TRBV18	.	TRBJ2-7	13	CASSPTQDYEQYF	TGTGCCAGCTCACCTACTCAGGACTACGAGCAGTACTTC
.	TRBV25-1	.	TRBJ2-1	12	CASSLGGNEQFF	TGTGCCAGCAGCCTCGGGGGCAATGAGCAGTTCTTC
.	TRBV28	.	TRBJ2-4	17	CASSTGGGSRPGNIQYF	TGTGCCAGCAGTACGGGGGGCGGGTCTCGGCCCGGAAACATTCAGTACTTC
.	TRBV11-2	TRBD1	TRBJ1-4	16	CASSPRPGQLDEKLFF	TGTGCCAGCAGCCCTCGACCGGGACAGTTAGATGAAAAACTGTTTTTT
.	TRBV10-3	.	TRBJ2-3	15	CAISNGSFNTDTQYF	TGTGCCATCAGTAACGGGAGTTTTAACACAGATACGCAGTATTTT
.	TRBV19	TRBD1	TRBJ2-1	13	CASSVTGNNEQFF	TGTGCCAGTAGTGTGACAGGGAACAATGAGCAGTTCTTC
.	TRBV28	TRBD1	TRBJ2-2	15	CATHIVGRGTGELFF	TGTGCCACCCACATTGTCGGCAGGGGGACCGGGGAGCTGTTTTTT
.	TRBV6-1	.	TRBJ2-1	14	CATGILSSYNEQFF	TGTGCCACCGGAATCCTGAGCTCCTACAATGAGCAGTTCTTC
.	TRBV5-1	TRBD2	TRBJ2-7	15	CASSLFLLAGPEQYF	TGCGCCAGCAGCTTGTTTCTACTAGCGGGACCCGAGCAGTACTTC
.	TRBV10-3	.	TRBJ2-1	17	CAISASGRTVAYNEQFF	TGTGCCATCAGTGCCTCAGGTCGGACGGTAGCCTACAATGAGCAGTTCTTC
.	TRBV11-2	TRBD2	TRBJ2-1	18	CASSLVYGGLALYNEQFF	TGTGCCAGCAGCTTAGTGTATGGCGGACTAGCCCTTTACAATGAGCAGTTCTTC
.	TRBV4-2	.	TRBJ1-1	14	CASSIQGKNTEAFF	TGTGCCAGCAGCATACAGGGAAAGAACACTGAAGCTTTCTTT
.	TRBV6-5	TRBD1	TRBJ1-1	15	CASSLDRGVGTEAFF	TGTGCCAGCAGTTTGGACAGGGGGGTTGGGACTGAAGCTTTCTTT
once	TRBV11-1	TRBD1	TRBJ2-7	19	CASSLGHHTGTGLSYEQYF	TGTGCCAGCAGCCTCGGCCATCATACCGGGACAGGGCTTTCCTACGAGCAGTACTTC
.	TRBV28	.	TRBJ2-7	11	CASSRGYEQYF	TGTGCCAGCAGCCGCGGCTACGAGCAGTACTTC
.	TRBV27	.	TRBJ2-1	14	CASSLSRGRNEQFF	TGTGCCAGCAGCTTGTCCAGGGGACGGAATGAGCAGTTCTTC
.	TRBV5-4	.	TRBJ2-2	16	CASSFFMGANTGELFF	TGTGCCAGCAGCTTTTTCATGGGGGCGAACACCGGGGAGCTGTTTTTT
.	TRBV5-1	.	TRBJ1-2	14	CASSLEPGNYGYTF	TGCGCCAGCAGCTTGGAGCCGGGAAACTATGGCTACACCTTC
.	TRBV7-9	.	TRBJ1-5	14	CASSLPGPNQPQHF	TGTGCCAGCAGCTTACCGGGCCCCAATCAGCCCCAGCATTTT
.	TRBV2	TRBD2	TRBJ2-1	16	CASSERTSGRRNEQFF	TGTGCCAGCAGTGAACGAACTAGCGGGAGACGGAATGAGCAGTTCTTC
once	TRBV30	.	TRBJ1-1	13	CAWSVSGSTEAFF	TGTGCCTGGAGTGTATCCGGGAGCACTGAAGCTTTCTTT
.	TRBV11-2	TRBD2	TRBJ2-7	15	CASSMTSGSSYEQYF	TGTGCCAGCAGCATGACTAGCGGGAGTTCCTACGAGCAGTACTTC
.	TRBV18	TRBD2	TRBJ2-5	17	CASSPRLVRGDQETQYF	TGTGCCAGCTCACCACGGTTGGTGCGGGGGGACCAAGAGACCCAGTACTTC
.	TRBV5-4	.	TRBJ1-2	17	CASSLELLRQGNYGYTF	TGTGCCAGCAGCTTGGAACTGTTGCGGCAGGGGAACTATGGCTACACCTTC
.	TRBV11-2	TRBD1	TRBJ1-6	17	CASSAQQGTTYNSPLHF	TGTGCCAGCAGCGCTCAACAGGGGACGACCTATAATTCACCCCTCCACTTT
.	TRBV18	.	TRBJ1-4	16	CASSSTRAGLHEKLFF	TGTGCCAGCTCATCAACCCGGGCGGGCCTGCATGAAAAACTGTTTTTT
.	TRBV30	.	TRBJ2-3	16	CAWSVGGIRVRDTQYF	TGTGCCTGGAGTGTAGGCGGGATTAGGGTTCGGGATACGCAGTATTTT
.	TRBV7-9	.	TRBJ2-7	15	CASSLGRHFSYEQYF	TGTGCCAGCAGCTTAGGCAGGCATTTTTCCTACGAGCAGTACTTC
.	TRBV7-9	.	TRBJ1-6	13	CASSLKWESPLHF	TGTGCCAGCAGCTTAAAGTGGGAATCACCCCTCCACTTT
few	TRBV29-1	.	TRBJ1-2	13	CSALGGVDYGYTF	TGCAGCGCGTTGGGGGGCGTAGACTATGGCTACACCTTC
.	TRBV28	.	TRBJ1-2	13	CAHMGLTNYGYTF	TGTGCCCACATGGGACTGACTAACTATGGCTACACCTTC
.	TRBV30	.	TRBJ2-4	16	CAWSVWRGHAKNIQYF	TGTGCCTGGAGTGTGTGGCGGGGGCATGCCAAAAACATTCAGTACTTC
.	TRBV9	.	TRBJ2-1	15	CASSDSGTWGNEQFF	TGTGCCAGCAGCGACTCAGGTACTTGGGGCAATGAGCAGTTCTTC
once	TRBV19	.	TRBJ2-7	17	CASSTITGPSNPYEQYF	TGTGCCAGTAGTACAATAACGGGACCCTCGAACCCCTACGAGCAGTACTTC
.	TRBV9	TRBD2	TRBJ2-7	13	CASSGGGGYEQYF	TGTGCCAGCAGCGGGGGGGGAGGCTACGAGCAGTACTTC
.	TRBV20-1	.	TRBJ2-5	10	CSARAETQYF	TGCAGTGCTAGGGCCGAGACCCAGTACTTC
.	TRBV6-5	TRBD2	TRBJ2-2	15	CASSYFAGGSGELFF	TGTGCCAGCAGTTACTTTGCGGGAGGTTCCGGGGAGCTGTTTTTT
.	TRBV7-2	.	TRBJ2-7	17	CASSRMGGPQLGYEQYF	TGTGCCAGCAGCCGTATGGGGGGACCCCAACTTGGCTACGAGCAGTACTTC
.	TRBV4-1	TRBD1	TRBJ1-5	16	CASSLDRGISNQPQHF	TGCGCCAGCAGCTTGGACAGGGGTATTAGCAATCAGCCCCAGCATTTT
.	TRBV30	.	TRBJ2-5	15	CAWSVSGESQETQYF	TGTGCCTGGAGTGTATCTGGGGAGTCCCAAGAGACCCAGTACTTC
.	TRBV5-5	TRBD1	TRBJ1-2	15	CASSGRTGGASGYTF	TGTGCCAGCAGCGGGCGAACAGGGGGCGCCTCTGGCTACACCTTC
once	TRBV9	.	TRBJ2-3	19	CASSEASNGPSLATDTQYF	TGTGCCAGCAGCGAAGCCTCAAACGGACCGTCCCTTGCCACAGATACGCAGTATTTT
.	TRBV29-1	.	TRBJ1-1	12	CSVSDTYTEAFF	TGCAGCGTTAGCGACACCTACACTGAAGCTTTCTTT
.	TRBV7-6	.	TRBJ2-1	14	CASSLGGGPGEQFF	TGTGCCAGCAGCTTGGGCGGGGGCCCGGGGGAGCAGTTCTTC
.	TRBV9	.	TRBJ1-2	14	CASSVEAASWWGTF	TGTGCCAGCAGCGTAGAGGCCGCTTCCTGGTGGGGCACCTTC